Below, one T cell receptor (beta chain) is given with its context. Its antigen remains unidentified. Generated by immunoSEQ multiplex PCR, the TCRdb table keeps only in-frame clones and is missing some. The repertoire has some 97,000 clones, 85% to 90% of them found once; the top ten carry approximately 15%. The record originates from a study of T cell responses to AZD1222 COVID-19 vaccine. Study-wide findings and caveats: A rise in Spike-specific TCR breadth and depth followed two AZD1222 doses. Samples come after the peak T cell response, not at day 14. CD4 TCRs linked to vaccination spanned spike, dominating at 160-218 and 743-854. Most donors were white British and more were female, and clonal diversity was possibly underestimated.

Trimming removed 3 bases from V and 4 bases from J; junction bases left unmatched: 3. This CDR3 has 15 residues. Per the germline V gene, CDR1 is MGHRA and CDR2 is YSYEKL. This sequence was found in an adult in good health. The sequences come from peripheral blood, collected on day 0 of AZD1222 vaccination. V usage is TRBV4-1 and J usage is TRBJ2-7; 13 bases are shared with TRBD2. In DNA form, the CDR3 reads TGCGCCAGCAGCCAGGGACTAGCGGGGTCATACGAGCAGTACTTC. Translating gives CASSQGLAGSYEQYF.